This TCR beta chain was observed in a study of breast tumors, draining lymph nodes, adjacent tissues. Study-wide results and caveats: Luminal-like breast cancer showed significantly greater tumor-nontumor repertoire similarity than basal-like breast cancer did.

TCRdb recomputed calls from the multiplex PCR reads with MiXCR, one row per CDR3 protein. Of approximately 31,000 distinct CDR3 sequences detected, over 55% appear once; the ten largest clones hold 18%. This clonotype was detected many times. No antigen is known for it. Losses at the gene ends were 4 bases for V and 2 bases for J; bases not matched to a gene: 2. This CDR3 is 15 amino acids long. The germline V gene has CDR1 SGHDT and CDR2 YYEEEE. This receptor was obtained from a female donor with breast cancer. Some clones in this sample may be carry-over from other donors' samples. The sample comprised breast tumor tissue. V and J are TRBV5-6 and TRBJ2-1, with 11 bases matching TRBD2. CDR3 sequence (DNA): TGTGCCAGCAGCCAGGGACTAGCGGCCTACAATGAGCAGTTCTTC. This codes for CASSQGLAAYNEQFF.